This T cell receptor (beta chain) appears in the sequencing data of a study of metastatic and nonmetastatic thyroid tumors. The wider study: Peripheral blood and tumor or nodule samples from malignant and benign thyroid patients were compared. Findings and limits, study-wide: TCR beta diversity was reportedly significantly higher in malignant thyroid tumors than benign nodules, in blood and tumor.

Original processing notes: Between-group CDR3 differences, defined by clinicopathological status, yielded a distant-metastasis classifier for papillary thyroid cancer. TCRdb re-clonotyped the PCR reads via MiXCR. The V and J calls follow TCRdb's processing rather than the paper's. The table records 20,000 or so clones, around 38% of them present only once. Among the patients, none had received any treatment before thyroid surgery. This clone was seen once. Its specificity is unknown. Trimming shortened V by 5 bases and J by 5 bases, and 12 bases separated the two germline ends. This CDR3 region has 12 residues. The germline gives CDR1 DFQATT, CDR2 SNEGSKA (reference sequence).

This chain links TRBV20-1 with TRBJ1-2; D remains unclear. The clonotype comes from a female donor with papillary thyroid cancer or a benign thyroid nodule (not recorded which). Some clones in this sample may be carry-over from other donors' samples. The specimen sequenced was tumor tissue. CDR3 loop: CSAEDLRYGYTF. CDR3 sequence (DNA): TGCAGTGCTGAGGACCTGCGGTATGGCTACACCTTC.